This T cell receptor beta chain originates from a study of T cell responses to AZD1222 COVID-19 vaccine. Data came from immunoSEQ multiplex PCR; TCRdb stores just in-frame clones and leaves some out. The table includes 160,000 or so clones, 85% to 95% detected once. Timing groups of about 4 and about 12 weeks for second doses were pooled. This sequence originates from an adult who received the AZD1222 COVID-19 vaccine. This specimen was peripheral blood, taken 28 days after the second AZD1222 dose.

This CDR3 is CASRGERAVWPDSAGELFF. The CDR3 nucleotides are TGTGCCAGCAGGGGTGAGAGGGCAGTATGGCCGGACAGCGCCGGGGAGCTGTTTTTT. The chain joins TRBV28 to TRBJ2-2, with D possibly TRBD1 on 6 matching bases. Looked up from germline, CDR1 is MDHEN and CDR2 is SYDVKM. The CDR3 spans 19 residues. The V gene lost 6 bases and the J gene lost 6 bases, with 29 bases spanning the gap. Filled out from reference TRBV28 and TRBJ2-2, the complete variable domain reads DVKVTQSSRYLVKRTGEKVFLECVQDMDHENMFWYRQDPGLGLRLIYFSYDVKMKEKGDIPEGYSVSREKKERFSLILESASTNQTSMYLCASRGERAVWPDSAGELFFGEGSRLTVL.